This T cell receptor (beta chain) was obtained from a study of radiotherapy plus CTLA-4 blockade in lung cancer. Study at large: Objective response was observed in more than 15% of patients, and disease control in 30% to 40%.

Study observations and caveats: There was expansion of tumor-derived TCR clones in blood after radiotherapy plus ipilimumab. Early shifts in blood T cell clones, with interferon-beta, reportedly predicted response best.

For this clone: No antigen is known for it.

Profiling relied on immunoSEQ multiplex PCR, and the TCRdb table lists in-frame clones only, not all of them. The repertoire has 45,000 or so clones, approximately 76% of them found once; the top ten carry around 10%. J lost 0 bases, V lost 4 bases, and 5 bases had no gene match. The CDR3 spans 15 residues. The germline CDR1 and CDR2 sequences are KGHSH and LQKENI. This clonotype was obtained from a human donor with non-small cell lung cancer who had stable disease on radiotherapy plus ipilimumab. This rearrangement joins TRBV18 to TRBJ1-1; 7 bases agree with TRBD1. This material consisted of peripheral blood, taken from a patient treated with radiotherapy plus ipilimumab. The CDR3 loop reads CASSRLQGLNTEAFF. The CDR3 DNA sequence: TGTGCCAGCTCACGGCTACAGGGGTTGAACACTGAAGCTTTCTTT. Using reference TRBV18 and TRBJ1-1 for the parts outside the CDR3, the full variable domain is NAGVMQNPRHLVRRRGQEARLRCSPMKGHSHVYWYRQLPEEGLKFMVYLQKENIIDESGMPKERFSAEFPKEGPSILRIQQVVRGDSAAYFCASSRLQGLNTEAFFGQGTRLTVV.